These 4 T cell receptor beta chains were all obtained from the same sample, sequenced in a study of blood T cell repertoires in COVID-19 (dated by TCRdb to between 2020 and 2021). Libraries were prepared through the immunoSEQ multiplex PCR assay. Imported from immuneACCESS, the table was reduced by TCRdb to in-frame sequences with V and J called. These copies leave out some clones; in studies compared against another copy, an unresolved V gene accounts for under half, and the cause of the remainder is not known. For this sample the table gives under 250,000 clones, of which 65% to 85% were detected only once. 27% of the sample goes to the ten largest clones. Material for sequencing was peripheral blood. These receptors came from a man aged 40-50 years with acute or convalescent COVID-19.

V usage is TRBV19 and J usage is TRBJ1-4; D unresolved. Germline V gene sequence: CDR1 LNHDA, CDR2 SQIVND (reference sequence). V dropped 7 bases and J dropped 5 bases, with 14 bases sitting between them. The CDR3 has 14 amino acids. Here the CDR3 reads CASTAAALNEKLFF. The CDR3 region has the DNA TGTGCCAGTACGGCGGCCGCTCTAAATGAAAAACTGTTTTTT.

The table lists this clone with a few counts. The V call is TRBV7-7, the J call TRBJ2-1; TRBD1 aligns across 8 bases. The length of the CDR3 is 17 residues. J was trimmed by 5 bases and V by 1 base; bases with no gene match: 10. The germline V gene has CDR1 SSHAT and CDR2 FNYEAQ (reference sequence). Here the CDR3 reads CASSLGGGTGHHNEQFF. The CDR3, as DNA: TGTGCCAGCAGCTTAGGAGGAGGGACAGGACATCACAATGAGCAGTTCTTC.

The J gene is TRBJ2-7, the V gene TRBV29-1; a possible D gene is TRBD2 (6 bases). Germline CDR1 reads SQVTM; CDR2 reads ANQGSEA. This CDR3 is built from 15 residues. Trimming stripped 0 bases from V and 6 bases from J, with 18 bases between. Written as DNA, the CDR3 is TGCAGCGTTGAAGATCGGGGGACGGTAAACGCCGAGCAGTACTTC. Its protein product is CSVEDRGTVNAEQYF.

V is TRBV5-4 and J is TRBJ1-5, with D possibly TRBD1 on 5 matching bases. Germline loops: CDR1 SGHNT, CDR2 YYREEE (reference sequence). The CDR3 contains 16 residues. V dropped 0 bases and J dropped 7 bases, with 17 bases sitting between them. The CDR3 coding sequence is TGTGCCAGCAGCTTGGGGGGTGTAGGGGAAGTGCAGCCCCAGCATTTT. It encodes CASSLGGVGEVQPQHF.